The sequence of this T cell receptor (beta chain) was determined in a study of blood T cell repertoires in COVID-19. As for the study in general: COVID-19 samples, acute and convalescent, were from the United States, Italy and Spain. In each case, the material was cDNA or gDNA derived from T cells, B-cell-depleted T cells, or PBMCs.

Looked up from germline, CDR1 is KGHSH and CDR2 is LQKENI. V was trimmed by 4 bases and J by 3 bases, leaving 9 bases between them. CDR3 length equals 13 residues. Per the authors' pipeline: Reference gene primers were amplified, and this amplification served to estimate nucleated cell counts. TCRdb's table, derived via immunoSEQ multiplex PCR, lists solely in-frame clones and lacks some. V and J calls plus clone size are reproduced from that table; the DNA served to infer D and trimming. The repertoire includes a few hundred thousand clones, less than 85% of them detected once, and roughly 3.1% sits in the top ten.

The TCR sequence derives from a woman between 18 and 29 years old with acute or convalescent COVID-19. The source material was peripheral blood. The chain recombines TRBV18 with TRBJ1-1; D possibly corresponds to TRBD1 (6 bases). This CDR3 reads CASSLNRDTEAFF. CDR3 nucleotides: TGTGCCAGCTCACTAAACAGGGACACTGAAGCTTTCTTT.